The clone carrying this T cell receptor (beta chain) was recorded many times. Its cognate antigen is unknown. CDR3 length: 12 residues. The germline V gene encodes CDR1 SGHDN and CDR2 FVKESK. V lost 1 base, J lost 12 bases, and 7 bases lay in between. An expansion of CD8+CD57+ cells by flow cytometry had been shown in patients chosen for sequencing. Patients, without exception, had severe acquired aplastic anemia. All patients were therapy-naive when blood was sampled. The sample belongs to a study of CD8+CD57+ T cells in acquired aplastic anemia. Genomic DNA served as template for TCR beta VDJ and CDR3 profiling. TCRdb independently ran MiXCR on the reads; one entry per CDR3 protein. The data hold about half a million distinct CDR3 sequences, with roughly 34% observed a single time. Regarding the study as a whole: Sharing between patients and controls was observed for roughly 29 CD8+ CDR3 sequences.

The sequenced sample consisted of sorted CD4+, CD8+, or CD8+CD57+ T cells (not recorded which) from PBMCs. This sequence joins TRBV14 and TRBJ1-6; D remains unclear. The clonotype comes from a human donor with aplastic anemia. The DNA for the CDR3 is TGTGCCAGCAGCCAAGGGGCTAGACCCCTCCACTTT. Its translation: CASSQGARPLHF.